Below are 5 T cell receptor beta chains sequenced from a single sample in a study of blood T cell repertoires in COVID-19. The table came from immunoSEQ multiplex PCR; TCRdb's copy has only in-frame clones and leaves some out. The sample shows 95,000 to 150,000 clones, approximately 85% of them seen only once. Sequencing was performed on peripheral blood. The origin of the receptors is a man aged 30 to 45 with COVID-19, enrolled during active disease.

The V and J genes are TRBV5-1 and TRBJ1-1, with 11 bases lining up with TRBD1. The CDR3 is 15 amino acids. V dropped 4 bases and J dropped 3; count of bases not matched to a gene: 5. CDR1 and CDR2 (germline): SGHRS, YFSETQ. The CDR3 here is CASSPGQGAHTEAFF. The CDR3 DNA sequence: TGCGCCAGCAGCCCCGGACAGGGGGCTCACACTGAAGCTTTCTTT.

The count of this clone is one. This chain joins TRBV12-3 or TRBV12-4 and TRBJ1-2; no clear D gene. Trimming took off 3 bases at V and 4 bases at J, with 9 bases between the two ends. This CDR3 comprises 13 residues. CDR3 region: CASSFRLTYGYTF. The CDR3 nucleotides are TGTGCCAGCAGTTTCAGGCTGACCTATGGCTACACCTTC.

The chain has TRBV12-3 or TRBV12-4 and TRBJ1-5; D remains ambiguous. Trimming pared 3 bases from V and 7 bases from J, leaving 7 bases between. The CDR3 is 12 amino acids. CDR3 coding DNA: TGTGCCAGCAGTTTTAGGAGACAGCCCCAGCATTTT. Encoded protein: CASSFRRQPQHF.

The chain uses TRBV5-6 and TRBJ1-5, with D possibly TRBD1 on 6 matching bases. Germline V gene sequence: CDR1 SGHDT, CDR2 YYEEEE. There are 15 residues in the CDR3. Trimming pared 3 bases from V and 5 bases from J, leaving 15 bases between. CDR3 sequence reads: CASSSANRDDQPQHF. For the CDR3, the DNA is TGTGCCAGCAGCTCGGCCAACAGGGATGATCAGCCCCAGCATTTT.

The CDR3 coding sequence is TGCAGCGCAACGACAGACTCTGGAAACACCATATATTTT. Amino acid sequence: CSATTDSGNTIYF. V gene TRBV29-1 combines with J gene TRBJ1-3; maybe TRBD1 (5 bases). This CDR3 has 13 residues. Germline-derived CDR1 and CDR2 are SQVTM and ANQGSEA. V was cut by 7 bases and J by 0 bases, with 10 bases left in between.